These 20 T cell receptor beta chains were sequenced from one sample in a study of shared clonotypes between healthy human individuals. Data came from immunoSEQ multiplex PCR; TCRdb stores just in-frame clones and leaves some out. The repertoire holds 2 million to 2.5 million clones, with under 95% as singletons. Sample: naive CD4+ T cells from PBMCs. Subset: CD45RA+ positively selected. These receptors all stem from a man aged 18 to 29 in good health. Some clones in this sample may be carry-over from other donors' samples.

The rearrangement links TRBV27 to TRBJ2-5; 7 bases line up with TRBD1. The CDR3 covers 13 residues. V lost 6 bases, J lost 3 bases, and 4 bases stayed unmatched. CDR1 is MNHEY and CDR2 is SMNVEV in the germline V gene (reference sequence). In nucleotides, the CDR3 is TGTGCCAGCAGCAGACAGGGCGAAGAGACCCAGTACTTC. Translating it yields CASSRQGEETQYF.

The J gene is TRBJ1-2, the V gene TRBV7-8; 9 positions agree with TRBD1. The junction had 3 bases not matched to a gene; V was cut back by 4 bases and J by 6 bases. Germline V gene sequence: CDR1 SGHVS, CDR2 FQNEAQ. The CDR3 has 13 amino acids. The CDR3 nucleotides are TGTGCCAGCAGCTACGGGACAGGGAATGGCTACACCTTC. Amino acids: CASSYGTGNGYTF.

The rearrangement joins TRBV9 to TRBJ1-4; possibly TRBD1 for D (5 bases). Germline-derived CDR1 and CDR2 are SGDLS and YYNGEE. V gave up 0 bases and J gave up 8 bases, with 11 bases separating them. This CDR3 is built from 14 residues. CDR3 DNA: TGTGCCAGCAGCGTAGTGGGATCAGGGGAAAAACTGTTTTTT. Its protein product is CASSVVGSGEKLFF.

This chain uses TRBV28 with TRBJ2-6; either TRBD1 or TRBD2 may supply D (5 bases each). Trimming removed 6 bases from V and 2 bases from J, with 11 bases in between. Per germline, CDR1 MDHEN and CDR2 SYDVKM. This CDR3 comprises 15 residues. CDR3 nucleotides: TGTGCCAGCAGACGGGGCCCGGCTGGGGCCAACGTCCTGACTTTC. The encoded protein is CASRRGPAGANVLTF.

The chain carries TRBV7-9 and TRBJ1-1, with 7 bases aligning to TRBD1. The V and J ends lost 5 bases and 4 bases, in that order; junction bases with no gene match: 13. The germline CDR1 and CDR2 sequences are SEHNR and FQNEAQ (reference sequence). The CDR3 length is 16 residues. CDR3 DNA sequence: TGTGCCAGCAGCCAACCGGCAGGGGGGAGTGCCACTGAAGCTTTCTTT. Its translation: CASSQPAGGSATEAFF.

This clone was detected a few times. The chain joins TRBV7-9 to TRBJ1-1; weak D call: TRBD1 (5 bases). Germline V gene sequence: CDR1 SEHNR, CDR2 FQNEAQ (reference sequence). This CDR3 comprises 14 residues. Trimming stripped 0 bases from V and 6 bases from J, with 11 bases between. CDR3 coding DNA: TGTGCCAGCAGCTTAGCGACCTGGGGGGCTGAAGCTTTCTTT. Translated: CASSLATWGAEAFF.

The V call is TRBV28, the J call TRBJ2-1, with 14 bases lining up with TRBD2. CDR1 and CDR2 from the germline V gene are MDHEN and SYDVKM. V lost 5 bases and J lost 7; bases outside the gene matches: 4. This CDR3 comprises 15 residues. Written as DNA, the CDR3 is TGTGCCAGCAGTCCGGGGACTAGCGGGAGAAATGAGCAGTTCTTC. Protein: CASSPGTSGRNEQFF.

The chain combines TRBV15 with TRBJ2-2; 11 bases fit TRBD1. V lost 1 base to trimming and J lost 0 bases; unmatched junction nucleotides: 4. Germline V gene data show CDR1 as LNHNV and CDR2 as YYDKDF (reference sequence). This CDR3 is built from 18 residues. The CDR3 region has the DNA TGTGCCACCAGCAGAGGACGGGACAGGGGGACGAACACCGGGGAGCTGTTTTTT. Translated: CATSRGRDRGTNTGELFF.

Only one count was recorded for this clone. V is TRBV5-1 and J is TRBJ2-5; D is unclear. This CDR3 has 14 amino acids. The V end was cut by 4 bases, the J end by 0 bases, with 10 bases between. Looked up from germline, CDR1 is SGHRS and CDR2 is YFSETQ. The CDR3 is CASSPQPYQETQYF. The DNA for the CDR3 is TGCGCCAGCAGCCCCCAGCCGTACCAAGAGACCCAGTACTTC.

This clone was counted between two and nine times. V is TRBV10-3 and J is TRBJ1-2; D gene ambiguous. The germline V and J ends were trimmed by 3 bases and 8 bases, with 10 bases remaining between them. The germline CDR1 and CDR2 sequences are ENHRY and SYGVKD. This CDR3 has 12 residues. CDR3 loop: CAISDTLGGYTF. Here the CDR3 DNA reads TGTGCCATCAGTGATACCCTGGGGGGCTACACCTTC.

V and J are TRBV6-6 and TRBJ2-7, with 9 bases aligning to TRBD1. Germline V gene data show CDR1 as MNHNY and CDR2 as SVGAGI (reference sequence). V lost 4 bases to trimming and J lost 3 bases; unmatched junction nucleotides: 7. The CDR3 contains 15 residues. The CDR3 DNA is TGTGCCAGCAGTTCACCGGGACAGGGAGTCTACGAGCAGTACTTC. Translating it yields CASSSPGQGVYEQYF.

J is TRBJ1-1 and V is TRBV4-1, with D hard to call. V gave up 6 bases and J gave up 2 bases, with 4 bases separating them. The germline CDR1 and CDR2 sequences are MGHRA and YSYEKL. The CDR3 runs to 11 residues. The CDR3 loop reads CASRVNTEAFF. The CDR3 coding sequence is TGCGCCAGCAGAGTAAACACTGAAGCTTTCTTT.

The rearrangement joins TRBV27 to TRBJ1-5; TRBD1 aligns across 9 bases. Trimming cost V 8 bases and J 7 bases; bases outside gene matches: 18. Germline CDR1 is MNHEY and CDR2 is SMNVEV (reference sequence). The CDR3 has 17 residues. CDR3 DNA: TGTGCCAGCGGGGAACCGGGACAGGGACGGATTTTACAGCCCCAGCATTTT. Protein: CASGEPGQGRILQPQHF.

V gene TRBV4-1 combines with J gene TRBJ2-1; TRBD2 aligns across 9 bases. Germline values: CDR1 MGHRA, CDR2 YSYEKL. The CDR3 consists of 14 residues. J gave up 4 bases and V 7 bases, and 5 bases lay outside the gene matches. Here the CDR3 DNA reads TGCGCCAGCAACACGGCGGGAGGGTACAATGAGCAGTTCTTC. Residues: CASNTAGGYNEQFF.

This clone was picked up one time. The chain employs TRBV7-3 and TRBJ2-2, with a weak D call TRBD1 (6 bases). Germline V lookup: CDR1 SGHTA, CDR2 FQGTGA. The CDR3 has 14 amino acids. Trimming removed 6 bases at V and 7 bases at J, with 15 bases between. In nucleotides, the CDR3 is TGTGCCAGCAGGACCACTCAGGGGATCGGGGAGCTGTTTTTT. Protein sequence: CASRTTQGIGELFF.

This clone was counted once. This may be a read error, as it is one base from a much larger clone. The identical CDR3 is also encoded by other nucleotide sequences in the sample. This chain connects TRBV7-3 to TRBJ1-1; D might be TRBD1 (5 bases). CDR3 size: 13 residues. Germline V gives CDR1 SGHTA, CDR2 FQGTGA. Trimming pared 2 bases from V and 1 base from J, leaving 5 bases between. The CDR3 region has the DNA TGTGCCAGCAGCTTAGACAGGAACACTGAAGCTTTCTTT. Its translation: CASSLDRNTEAFF.

The V and J genes are TRBV5-8 and TRBJ2-2, with 10 bases lining up with TRBD1. This CDR3 contains 15 residues. The germline V gene encodes CDR1 SGHTS and CDR2 YDEGEE. The junction had 3 bases not matched to a gene; V was cut back by 4 bases and J by 3 bases. The CDR3 nucleotides read TGTGCCAGCAGCGTGACAGGGGGCGACACCGGGGAGCTGTTTTTT. As protein: CASSVTGGDTGELFF.

In DNA form, the CDR3 reads TGTGCCAGCAGCCAAGATCAATTTCGGCGGGCATCAAACACCGGGGAGCTGTTTTTT. Translation: CASSQDQFRRASNTGELFF. This rearrangement joins TRBV14 to TRBJ2-2, with D perhaps TRBD2 (5 bases). Trimming removed 0 bases at V and 2 bases at J, with 19 bases between. Per germline, CDR1 SGHDN and CDR2 FVKESK. The CDR3 consists of 19 residues.

The chain uses TRBV15 and TRBJ2-7; 7 bases map to TRBD2. This CDR3 has 16 amino acids. Germline trimming cut 1 base from V and 6 bases from J; bases unmatched to any gene: 12. Germline V gene sequence: CDR1 LNHNV, CDR2 YYDKDF (reference sequence). CDR3 amino acids: CATSRGMREGPGEQYF. CDR3 sequence (DNA): TGTGCCACCAGCAGAGGAATGAGGGAGGGCCCGGGCGAGCAGTACTTC.

V gene TRBV28 combines with J gene TRBJ2-7; TRBD2 matches at 8 bases. Trimming at V came to 6 bases and at J to 2 bases, leaving 12 bases not matched to a gene. Germline CDR1 is MDHEN and CDR2 is SYDVKM. There are 16 residues in the CDR3. This CDR3 is CASSTPSAGRAYEQYF. The CDR3 bases are TGTGCCAGCAGCACACCATCGGCCGGGAGGGCCTACGAGCAGTACTTC.